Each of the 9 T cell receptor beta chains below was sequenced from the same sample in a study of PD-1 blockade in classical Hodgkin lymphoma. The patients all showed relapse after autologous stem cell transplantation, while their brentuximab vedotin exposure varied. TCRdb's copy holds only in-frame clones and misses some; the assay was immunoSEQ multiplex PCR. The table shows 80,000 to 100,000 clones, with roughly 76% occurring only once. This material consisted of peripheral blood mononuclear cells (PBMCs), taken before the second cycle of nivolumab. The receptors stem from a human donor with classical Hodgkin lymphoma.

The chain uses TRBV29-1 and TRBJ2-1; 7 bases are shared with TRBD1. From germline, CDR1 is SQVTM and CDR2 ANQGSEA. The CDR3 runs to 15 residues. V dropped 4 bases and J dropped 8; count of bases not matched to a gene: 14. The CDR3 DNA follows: TGCAGCGTTGTACCCCGGGACAGAGGGTACGATGAGCAGTTCTTC. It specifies CSVVPRDRGYDEQFF.

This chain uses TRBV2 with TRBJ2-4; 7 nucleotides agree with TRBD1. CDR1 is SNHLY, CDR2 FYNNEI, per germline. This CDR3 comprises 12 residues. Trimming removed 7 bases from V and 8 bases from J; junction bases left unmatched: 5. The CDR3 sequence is CASTYTGDIQYF. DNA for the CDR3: TGTGCCAGCACCTATACAGGGGACATTCAGTACTTC.

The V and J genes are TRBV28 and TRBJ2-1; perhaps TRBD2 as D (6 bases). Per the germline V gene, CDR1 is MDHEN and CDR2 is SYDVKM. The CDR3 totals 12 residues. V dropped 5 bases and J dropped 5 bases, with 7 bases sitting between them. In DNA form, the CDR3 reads TGTGCCAGCAGTGGACTAAACAATGAGCAGTTCTTC. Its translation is CASSGLNNEQFF.

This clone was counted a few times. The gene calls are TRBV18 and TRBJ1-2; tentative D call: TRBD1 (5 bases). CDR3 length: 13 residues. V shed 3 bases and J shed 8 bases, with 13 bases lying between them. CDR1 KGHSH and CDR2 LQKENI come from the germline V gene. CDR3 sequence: CASSPVTGEGYTF. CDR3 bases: TGTGCCAGCTCACCCGTTACGGGGGAGGGCTACACCTTC.

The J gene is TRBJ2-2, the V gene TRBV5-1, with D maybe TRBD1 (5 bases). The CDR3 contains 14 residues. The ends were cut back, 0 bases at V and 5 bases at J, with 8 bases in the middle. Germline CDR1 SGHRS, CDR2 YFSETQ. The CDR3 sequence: CASSLGQLTGELFF. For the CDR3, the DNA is TGCGCCAGCAGCTTGGGACAGCTAACCGGGGAGCTGTTTTTT. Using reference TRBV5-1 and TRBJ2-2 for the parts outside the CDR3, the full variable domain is KAGVTQTPRYLIKTRGQQVTLSCSPISGHRSVSWYQQTPGQGLQFLFEYFSETQRNKGNFPGRFSGRQFSNSRSEMNVSTLELGDSALYLCASSLGQLTGELFFGEGSRLTVL.

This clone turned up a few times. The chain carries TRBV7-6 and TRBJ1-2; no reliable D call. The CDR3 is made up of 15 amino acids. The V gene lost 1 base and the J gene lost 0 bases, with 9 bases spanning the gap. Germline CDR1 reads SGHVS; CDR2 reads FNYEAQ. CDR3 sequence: CASSLEGTSNYGYTF. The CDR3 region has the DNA TGTGCCAGCAGCTTAGAGGGCACCTCTAACTATGGCTACACCTTC.

The CDR3 DNA reads as TGCGCCAGCAGCCAACTCCCCCCGGGACTAGCGGGAGAGACCCAGTACTTC. Translating gives CASSQLPPGLAGETQYF. The V call is TRBV4-3, the J call TRBJ2-5, with 12 bases fitting TRBD2. Germline lookup yields CDR1 LGHNA and CDR2 YSLEER. The CDR3 extends over 17 amino acids. With 2 bases clipped from V and 4 bases from J, the junction kept 8 bases outside the gene matches.

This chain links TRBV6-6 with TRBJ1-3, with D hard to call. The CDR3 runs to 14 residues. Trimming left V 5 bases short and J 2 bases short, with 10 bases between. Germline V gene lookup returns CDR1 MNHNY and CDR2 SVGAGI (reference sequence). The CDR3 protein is CASSTSLPGNTIYF. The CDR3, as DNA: TGTGCCAGCAGTACGTCACTCCCTGGAAACACCATATATTTT.

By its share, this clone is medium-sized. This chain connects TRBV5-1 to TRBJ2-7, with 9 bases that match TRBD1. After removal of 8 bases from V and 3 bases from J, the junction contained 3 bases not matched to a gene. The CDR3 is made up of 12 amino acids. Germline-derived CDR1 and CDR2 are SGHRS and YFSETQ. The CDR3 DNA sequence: TGCGCCAGTGGACAGGGGAACTACGAGCAGTACTTC. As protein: CASGQGNYEQYF. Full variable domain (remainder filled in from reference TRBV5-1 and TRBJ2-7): KAGVTQTPRYLIKTRGQQVTLSCSPISGHRSVSWYQQTPGQGLQFLFEYFSETQRNKGNFPGRFSGRQFSNSRSEMNVSTLELGDSALYLCASGQGNYEQYFGPGTRLTVT.